Following are 24 T cell receptor beta chains from one sample sequenced in a study of radiation and T cells in renal cell carcinoma. As for time point: blood 2 weeks post-SBRT. The treatment was: 15 Gy SBRT to primary tumor, nephrectomy 4 weeks later. Using immunoSEQ multiplex PCR, the repertoire was profiled, and TCRdb retains in-frame clones only, with some absent. The sample records 70,000 to 100,000 clones, roughly 85% being singletons. Here the sequenced sample was blood, taken from a patient whose treatment included radiotherapy and nephrectomy. The receptors originated from a woman aged 50 to 60 with renal cell carcinoma.

This sequence joins TRBV18 and TRBJ2-5; D is possibly TRBD2 (6 bases). CDR1 is KGHSH and CDR2 is LQKENI in the germline V gene. CDR3 size: 17 residues. V was cut by 2 bases and J by 0 bases, with 16 bases left in between. DNA of the CDR3: TGTGCCAGCTCACCATCTCCCACCGGAGGGGACCAAGAGACCCAGTACTTC. Its translation is CASSPSPTGGDQETQYF.

The V call is TRBV28, the J call TRBJ1-4; weak D call: TRBD1 (5 bases). The CDR3 runs to 16 residues. Trimming cost V 6 bases and J 0 bases, with 14 bases left between them. Germline V gene lookup returns CDR1 MDHEN and CDR2 SYDVKM. The CDR3 region has the DNA TGTGCCAGCAGCCCATTCCGGGGCGCAACTAATGAAAAACTGTTTTTT. Its translation: CASSPFRGATNEKLFF.

The V gene is TRBV6-6, the J gene TRBJ2-7; no clear D. Between the trimmed V and J ends, which lost 0 bases and 4 bases, there was a span of 7 bases. Germline V gives CDR1 MNHNY, CDR2 SVGAGI (reference sequence). The CDR3 totals 13 residues. DNA of the CDR3: TGTGCCAGCAGTTACTCGCACAGATACGAGCAGTACTTC. It is translated as CASSYSHRYEQYF.

This CDR3 is CASSLGQGGTSYEQYF. CDR3 bases: TGCGCCAGCAGCTTGGGACAAGGGGGGACCTCCTACGAGCAGTACTTC. The rearrangement joins TRBV5-1 to TRBJ2-7, with D perhaps matching TRBD1 or TRBD2 (6 bases each). Trimming left V 0 bases short and J 0 bases short, with 13 bases between. Germline V CDR1 and CDR2: SGHRS, YFSETQ. The CDR3 has 16 residues.

The chain joins TRBV19 to TRBJ2-7; 9 nucleotides line up with TRBD1. The CDR3 loop spans 15 amino acids. Germline loops: CDR1 LNHDA, CDR2 SQIVND (reference sequence). V was pared by 5 bases and J by 2 bases, with 7 bases of the junction left unmatched. CDR3 sequence (DNA): TGTGCCAGTAGTGATCCGGGACAGGGAACCTACGAGCAGTACTTC. Translation gives CASSDPGQGTYEQYF.

The chain links TRBV28 to TRBJ2-1; 12 nucleotides match TRBD2. Losses at the gene ends were 10 bases for V and 0 bases for J; bases not matched to a gene: 10. Per the germline V gene, CDR1 is MDHEN and CDR2 is SYDVKM. The CDR3 is 17 residues long. The CDR3 protein is CAIHLAGGISSYNEQFF. CDR3 in DNA: TGTGCCATCCACCTAGCGGGAGGGATTAGCTCCTACAATGAGCAGTTCTTC. Combining the CDR3 with reference TRBV28 and TRBJ2-1 gives the whole variable domain DVKVTQSSRYLVKRTGEKVFLECVQDMDHENMFWYRQDPGLGLRLIYFSYDVKMKEKGDIPEGYSVSREKKERFSLILESASTNQTSMYLCAIHLAGGISSYNEQFFGPGTRLTVL.

This clone has a handful of counts. This chain uses TRBV9 with TRBJ2-1; 8 nucleotides agree with TRBD2. Trimming cost V 0 bases and J 2 bases; bases outside gene matches: 4. The CDR3 has 16 residues. Germline CDR1 SGDLS, CDR2 YYNGEE. The CDR3 reads CASSVEISGTYNEQFF. DNA for the CDR3: TGTGCCAGCAGCGTAGAAATTAGCGGGACCTACAATGAGCAGTTCTTC.

The J gene is TRBJ1-5, the V gene TRBV20-1; D gene ambiguous. This CDR3 has 11 amino acids. Trimming took off 0 bases at V and 9 bases at J, with 6 bases between the two ends. CDR1 and CDR2 from the germline V gene are DFQATT and SNEGSKA (reference sequence). The CDR3 sequence: CSARDSLPQHF. The DNA of the CDR3 is TGCAGTGCTAGAGATTCGCTGCCCCAGCATTTT.

The chain links TRBV4-2 to TRBJ2-5; 14 bases align to TRBD2. Trimming removed 0 bases from V and 5 bases from J; junction bases left unmatched: 11. The germline CDR1 and CDR2 sequences are LGHNA and YNFKEQ. The CDR3 contains 19 residues. CDR3 loop: CASSQDATSGRAVRETQYF. The DNA of the CDR3 is TGTGCCAGCAGCCAAGATGCGACTAGCGGGAGGGCGGTACGGGAGACCCAGTACTTC.

The chain couples TRBV12-1 to TRBJ1-2; the table's D gene call, TRBD1, was not cross checked with the DNA. TRBV12-1 is labeled a pseudogene. This CDR3 comprises 13 residues. The CDR3 DNA sequence: TGTGCCAGCAGCACAGACAGGGGAGGTGGCTACACCTTC. This gives the protein CASSTDRGGGYTF.

V gene TRBV5-1 combines with J gene TRBJ2-5; 9 bases are shared with TRBD2. Germline CDR1 is SGHRS and CDR2 is YFSETQ. The CDR3 loop spans 14 amino acids. With V trimmed by 3 bases and J by 3 bases, 3 bases remained unmatched. CDR3 in DNA: TGCGCCAGCAGCTGGACTAGCGCGGAAGAGACCCAGTACTTC. It is translated as CASSWTSAEETQYF.

The chain is built from TRBV10-2 and TRBJ2-7; 8 nucleotides agree with TRBD2. The V segment lost 6 bases and the J segment 4 bases; nucleotides outside the gene matches: 11. Germline V CDR1 and CDR2: WSHSY, SAAADI. This CDR3 has 15 residues. Here the CDR3 reads CASRKSGGTAYEQYF. CDR3 nucleotide sequence: TGCGCCAGCAGGAAAAGCGGGGGAACGGCGTACGAGCAGTACTTC.

This chain uses TRBV2 with TRBJ2-7; D possibly matches TRBD1 or TRBD2 (5 bases each). V gave up 2 bases and J gave up 7 bases, with 18 bases separating them. Per germline, CDR1 SNHLY and CDR2 FYNNEI. The CDR3 covers 15 residues. The CDR3 DNA sequence: TGTGCCAGCAGTGAAACTGGGACGCCTCTTGGAGAGCAGTACTTC. Translating it yields CASSETGTPLGEQYF.

V usage is TRBV7-8 and J usage is TRBJ1-1; possible D gene TRBD1, 6 bases. Trimming shortened V by 4 bases and J by 11 bases, and 17 bases separated the two germline ends. CDR1 is SGHVS and CDR2 is FQNEAQ in the germline V gene. CDR3 length: 13 amino acids. This CDR3 reads CASSSVGGAVAFF. DNA for the CDR3: TGTGCCAGCAGCTCCGTCGGGGGCGCGGTTGCTTTCTTT.

Only a few counts were recorded for this clone. The chain is built from TRBV5-1 and TRBJ2-7; 10 nucleotides match TRBD1. The germline V gene has CDR1 SGHRS and CDR2 YFSETQ. Germline trimming cut 7 bases from V and 0 bases from J; bases unmatched to any gene: 1. The CDR3 is 13 amino acids. CDR3 sequence reads: CASGQGDSYEQYF. The CDR3 nucleotides read TGCGCCAGCGGACAGGGGGACTCCTACGAGCAGTACTTC.

The rearrangement joins TRBV30 to TRBJ1-5; no clear D. Trimming cost V 3 bases and J 3 bases, with 21 bases left between them. Germline assignment: CDR1 GTSNPN and CDR2 SVGIG (reference sequence). The CDR3 is 17 amino acids. CDR3: CAWRPHEAPGLNQPQHF. Written as DNA, the CDR3 is TGTGCCTGGAGACCCCACGAGGCCCCGGGCCTCAATCAGCCCCAGCATTTT.

This chain uses TRBV30 with TRBJ2-1; possibly TRBD2 for D (5 bases). CDR1 is GTSNPN, CDR2 SVGIG, per germline (reference sequence). This CDR3 region has 12 residues. Trimming shortened V by 3 bases and J by 12 bases, and 15 bases separated the two germline ends. The CDR3 nucleotides are TGTGCCTGGAGCGTATCCGGGGTCCTGCAGTTCTTC. It translates to CAWSVSGVLQFF.

The table lists this clone with a few counts. The V gene is TRBV7-2, the J gene TRBJ1-4, with D maybe TRBD1 (6 bases). Trimming removed 5 bases at V and 10 bases at J, with 20 bases between. Germline CDR1 and CDR2: SGHTA and FQGNSA. The CDR3 has 15 amino acids. The CDR3 loop reads CASSQSQGSLGKLFF. The CDR3 coding sequence is TGTGCCAGCAGCCAGTCACAGGGTAGCCTGGGAAAACTGTTTTTT.

J is TRBJ1-1 and V is TRBV18; maybe TRBD1 (6 bases). The CDR3 length is 15 residues. Trimming shortened V by 0 bases and J by 5 bases, and 13 bases separated the two germline ends. Germline CDR1 reads KGHSH; CDR2 reads LQKENI. This CDR3 is CASSPPNRAGTEAFF. CDR3 DNA sequence: TGTGCCAGCTCACCACCGAACAGGGCCGGGACTGAAGCTTTCTTT.

The chain has TRBV4-3 and TRBJ2-7; tentatively, D is TRBD1 or TRBD2 (5 bases each). V was cut by 4 bases and J by 9 bases, with 16 bases left in between. CDR1 and CDR2 from the germline V gene are LGHNA and YSLEER. The CDR3 sequence is 13 residues long. CDR3 DNA: TGCGCCAGCAGCCCAGAGTGGGCCGGGGCGCAGTACTTC. Its protein is CASSPEWAGAQYF.

CDR3 sequence: CASSKGSQASSYNSPLHF. The CDR3 DNA sequence: TGTGCCAGCAGCAAAGGATCCCAGGCCAGCTCCTATAATTCACCCCTCCACTTT. The J gene is TRBJ1-6, the V gene TRBV21-1; the tabulated D call, TRBD1, remains unverified against the DNA. TRBV21-1 is a listed pseudogene. The CDR3 loop spans 18 amino acids.

This chain uses TRBV9 with TRBJ1-2; D gene unclear. CDR1 is SGDLS, CDR2 YYNGEE, per germline. The CDR3 loop spans 14 amino acids. V lost 2 bases and J lost 5, with 13 bases in between. The CDR3 region has the DNA TGTGCCAGCAGCGTTTCACACACCATGTATGGCTACACCTTC. Its protein is CASSVSHTMYGYTF.

This clone appeared once. The J gene is TRBJ1-2, the V gene TRBV5-1, with a tentative D call TRBD1 (5 bases). V was clipped by 0 bases and J by 6 bases, with 18 bases between them. This CDR3 comprises 16 residues. In germline, CDR1 is SGHRS, CDR2 YFSETQ. The chain's CDR3 is CASSLAARQGKDGYTF. The CDR3 DNA reads as TGCGCCAGCAGCTTGGCCGCCCGTCAGGGTAAGGATGGCTACACCTTC.

The CDR3 sequence: CASSAGTEQYF. The CDR3 nucleotides read TGTGCCAGCAGCGCGGGTACCGAGCAGTACTTC. This chain uses TRBV9 with TRBJ2-7; unclear D gene. The CDR3 sequence is 11 residues long. Germline CDR1 SGDLS, CDR2 YYNGEE. V was clipped by 3 bases and J by 6 bases, with 7 bases between them.